One and the same sample provided the 10 T cell receptor beta chains below, sequenced in a study of blood T cell repertoires in COVID-19. Here immunoSEQ multiplex PCR was the method, and the copy in TCRdb shows in-frame clones only, minus some. Among roughly 170,000 clones, about four fifths were seen once, and the ten largest hold around 8.1%. Sequences were obtained from peripheral blood. These receptors were collected from an older woman with COVID-19, enrolled during active disease.

This chain connects TRBV28 to TRBJ1-4; 8 bases agree with TRBD1. Per germline, CDR1 MDHEN and CDR2 SYDVKM. Losses at the gene ends were 6 bases for V and 7 bases for J; bases not matched to a gene: 7. This CDR3 contains 14 residues. CDR3 nucleotides: TGTGCCAGCAGCTCAGGGGGCGCGGGTGAAAAACTGTTTTTT. Protein: CASSSGGAGEKLFF.

This chain's CDR3 is CATSRDGLVTDTQYF. The CDR3 DNA reads as TGTGCCACCAGCAGAGATGGTCTAGTCACAGATACGCAGTATTTT. The chain has TRBV15 and TRBJ2-3; D is undetermined. Germline V gene sequence: CDR1 LNHNV, CDR2 YYDKDF (reference sequence). The CDR3 is 15 residues long. Between the trimmed V and J ends, which lost 0 bases and 2 bases, there was a span of 9 bases.

This chain uses TRBV27 with TRBJ2-1, with TRBD2 matching 9 bases. Germline values: CDR1 MNHEY, CDR2 SMNVEV (reference sequence). Unmatched junction bases numbered 4, after V lost 3 bases and J lost 4 bases. The CDR3 consists of 15 residues. The CDR3 is CASSFLAGTYNEQFF. The CDR3 DNA sequence: TGTGCCAGCAGTTTTCTAGCGGGGACATACAATGAGCAGTTCTTC.

The V and J genes are TRBV11-2 and TRBJ2-5; TRBD2 might be the D (5 bases). The CDR3 has 13 residues. V was pared by 4 bases and J by 5 bases, with 11 bases between. Germline CDR1 reads SGHAT; CDR2 reads FQNNGV. The chain's CDR3 is CASSSDPGETQYF. CDR3 bases: TGTGCCAGCAGCTCAGATCCGGGGGAGACCCAGTACTTC.

This chain connects TRBV4-1 to TRBJ2-7; TRBD1 agrees at 8 bases. The CDR3 spans 13 residues. V lost 3 bases, J lost 4 bases, and 2 bases stayed unmatched. Germline assignment: CDR1 MGHRA and CDR2 YSYEKL. CDR3 nucleotides: TGCGCCAGCAGCCAGCGACAGGGGTACGAGCAGTACGTC. Translated, it gives CASSQRQGYEQYV.

The table lists this clone with a few counts. The chain recombines TRBV6-5 with TRBJ2-5; 8 positions agree with TRBD1. With V trimmed by 7 bases and J by 2 bases, 9 bases remained unmatched. Germline CDR1 and CDR2: MNHEY and SVGAGI. This CDR3 is 15 amino acids long. CDR3 in DNA: TGTGCCAGCACCAGGACAGGGAATGGACAAGAGACCCAGTACTTC. It specifies CASTRTGNGQETQYF.

The chain employs TRBV6-4 and TRBJ2-1, with 7 bases identical to TRBD2. V shed 2 bases, J shed 9 bases, and the junction held 4 bases outside the gene matches. CDR3 size: 13 residues. CDR1 MRHNA and CDR2 SNTAGT come from the germline V gene. CDR3 sequence: CASSDPRTSEQFF. In DNA, the CDR3 is TGTGCCAGCAGTGACCCGAGGACTAGTGAGCAGTTCTTC.

The chain couples TRBV9 to TRBJ2-1, with 7 bases identical to TRBD1. CDR3 length: 15 amino acids. V was pared by 0 bases and J by 8 bases, with 8 bases of the junction left unmatched. Germline V gene data show CDR1 as SGDLS and CDR2 as YYNGEE. CDR3 coding DNA: TGTGCCAGCAGCGTAGGTCCAGGGGGAAGGGATGAGCAGTTCTTC. It yields the protein CASSVGPGGRDEQFF.

This clone occurred once. The genes are TRBV7-3 and TRBJ2-7; perhaps TRBD2 as D (7 bases). This CDR3 has 15 residues. The germline V and J ends were trimmed by 5 bases and 4 bases, with 18 bases remaining between them. The germline gives CDR1 SGHTA, CDR2 FQGTGA. In DNA form, the CDR3 reads TGTGCCAGCAGCCCTGGGGGGGCGGGCTCGTACGAGCAGTACTTC. This translates into CASSPGGAGSYEQYF.

The CDR3 DNA is TGTGCCAGCAGTTTAGGGGGGTTAGTGGCTTTCTTT. It translates to CASSLGGLVAFF. The rearrangement links TRBV28 to TRBJ1-1; D is perhaps TRBD1 (5 bases). The CDR3 covers 12 residues. Trimming shortened V by 2 bases and J by 11 bases, and 12 bases separated the two germline ends. Germline CDR1 MDHEN, CDR2 SYDVKM.